The following is a T cell receptor (beta chain) sequence with its context. This sample is part of a study of blood T cell repertoires in COVID-19. Overall study context: The United States, Italy and Spain supplied acute and convalescent COVID-19 samples. From T cells, B-cell-depleted T cells, or PBMCs came the material, which was cDNA or gDNA.

Original handling: Estimation of nucleated cell counts was performed using reference gene primer amplification. Some clones are missing from TCRdb's copy, which holds only in-frame ones; the method was immunoSEQ multiplex PCR. The V and J calls and clone size are taken from that table; D and trimming were inferred from the DNA. The sample has approximately 220,000 clones, about four fifths seen once. Looked up from germline, CDR1 is GTSNPN and CDR2 is SVGIG (reference sequence). This CDR3 comprises 14 residues. The V end lost 2 bases, the J end lost 3 bases, and 12 bases lay between the germline ends.

The specimen sequenced was peripheral blood. The chain couples TRBV30 to TRBJ2-3; D remains ambiguous. The TCR sequence derives from a woman between 40 and 50 years old with active or convalescent COVID-19. For the CDR3, the DNA is TGTGCCTGGAGTACTATCTCTGAGACAGATACGCAGTATTTT. This translates into CAWSTISETDTQYF.